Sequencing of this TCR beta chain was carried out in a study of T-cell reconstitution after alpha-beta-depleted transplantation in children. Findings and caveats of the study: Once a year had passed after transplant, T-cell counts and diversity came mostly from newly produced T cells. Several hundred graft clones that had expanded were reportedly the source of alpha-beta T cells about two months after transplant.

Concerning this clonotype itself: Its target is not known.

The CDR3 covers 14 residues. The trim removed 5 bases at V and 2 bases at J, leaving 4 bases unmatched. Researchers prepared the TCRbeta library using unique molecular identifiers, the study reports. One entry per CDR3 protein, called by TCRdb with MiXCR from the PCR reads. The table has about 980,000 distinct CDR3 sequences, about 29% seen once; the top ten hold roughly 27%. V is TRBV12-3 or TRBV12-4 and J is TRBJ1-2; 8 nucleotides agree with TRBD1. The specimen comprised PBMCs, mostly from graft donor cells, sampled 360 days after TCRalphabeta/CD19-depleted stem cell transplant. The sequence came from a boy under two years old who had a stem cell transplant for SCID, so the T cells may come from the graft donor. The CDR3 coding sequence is TGTGCCAGCAGTGACAGGGGTGGGAACTATGGCTACACCTTC. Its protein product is CASSDRGGNYGYTF.